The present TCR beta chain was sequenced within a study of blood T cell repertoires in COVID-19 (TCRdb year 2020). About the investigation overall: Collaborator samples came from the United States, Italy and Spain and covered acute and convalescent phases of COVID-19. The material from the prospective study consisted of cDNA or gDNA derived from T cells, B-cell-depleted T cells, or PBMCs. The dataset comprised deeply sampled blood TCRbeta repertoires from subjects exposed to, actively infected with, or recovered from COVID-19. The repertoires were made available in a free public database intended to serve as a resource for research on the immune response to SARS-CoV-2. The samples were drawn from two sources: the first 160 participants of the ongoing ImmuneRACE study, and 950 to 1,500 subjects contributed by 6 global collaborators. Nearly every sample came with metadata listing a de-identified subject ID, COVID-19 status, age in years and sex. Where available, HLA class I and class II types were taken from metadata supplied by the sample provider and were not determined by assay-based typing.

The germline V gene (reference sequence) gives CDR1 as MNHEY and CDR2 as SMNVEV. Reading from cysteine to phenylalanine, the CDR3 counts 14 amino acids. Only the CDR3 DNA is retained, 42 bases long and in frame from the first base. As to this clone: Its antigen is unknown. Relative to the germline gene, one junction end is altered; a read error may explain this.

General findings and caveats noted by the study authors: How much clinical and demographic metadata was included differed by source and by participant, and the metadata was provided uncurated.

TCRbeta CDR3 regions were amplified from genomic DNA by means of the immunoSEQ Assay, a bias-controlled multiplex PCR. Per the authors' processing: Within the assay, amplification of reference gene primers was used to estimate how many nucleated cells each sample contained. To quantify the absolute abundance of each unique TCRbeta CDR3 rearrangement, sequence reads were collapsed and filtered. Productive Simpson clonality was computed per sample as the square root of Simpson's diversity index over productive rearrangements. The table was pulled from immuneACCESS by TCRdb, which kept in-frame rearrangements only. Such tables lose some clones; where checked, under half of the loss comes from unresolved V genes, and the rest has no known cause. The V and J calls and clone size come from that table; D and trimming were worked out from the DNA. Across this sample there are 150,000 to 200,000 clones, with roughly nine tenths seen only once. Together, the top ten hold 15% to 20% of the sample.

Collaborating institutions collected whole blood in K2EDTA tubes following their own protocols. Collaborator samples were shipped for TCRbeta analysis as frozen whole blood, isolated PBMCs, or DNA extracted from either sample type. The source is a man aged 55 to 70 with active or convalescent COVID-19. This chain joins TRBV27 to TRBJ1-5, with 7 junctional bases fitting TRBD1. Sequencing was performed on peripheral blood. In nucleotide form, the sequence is TGTGCCAGCAGCCCAGACAGGGCTCATCAGGCCCAGCATTTT. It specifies CASSPDRAHQAQHF.